The clone carrying this T cell receptor beta chain showed up just a few times. The target antigen is unknown. This record comes from a study of cytomegalovirus exposure and HLA in healthy donors. Study-level findings and limits: Follow-up analysis seemed to connect common viral pathogens with several of the most significant clusters identified. Earlier analysis yielded a pattern in which most TCR beta V segments were productive about 87% or about 30% of the time.

The CDR3 sequence is 16 residues long. CDR1 and CDR2 from the germline V gene are MNHEY and SVGAGI. Trimming removed 0 bases from V and 5 bases from J; junction bases left unmatched: 7. PCR employed 60 Vbeta and 13 Jbeta primers. The protocol was immunoSEQ multiplex PCR, while the TCRdb copy is restricted to in-frame clones and leaves out a portion. The sample includes 95,000 to 150,000 clones, 15% seen only once; the top ten take about 1.9%. Specimen: PBMCs. This TCR was recovered from a woman aged 18-35 years in good health and CMV-seronegative. The chain is built from TRBV6-5 and TRBJ2-5; 9 bases are shared with TRBD1. Here the CDR3 reads CASSYSASTGGETQYF. The CDR3 DNA is TGTGCCAGCAGTTACTCCGCCTCGACAGGGGGGGAGACCCAGTACTTC.